These 31 T cell receptor beta chains were sequenced from one sample in a study of cytomegalovirus exposure and HLA in healthy donors. The primer mix had 60 Vbeta and 13 Jbeta primers. The protocol was immunoSEQ multiplex PCR, while the TCRdb copy is restricted to in-frame clones and leaves out a portion. Of fewer than 250,000 clones listed, more than 75% are singletons. What was sequenced was PBMCs. Receptors originate from a woman in her forties or fifties in good health and CMV-seronegative.

The chain uses TRBV5-4 and TRBJ2-3, with 12 positions matching TRBD1. The J segment lost 3 bases and the V segment lost 4 bases, leaving 6 bases of the junction unmatched. Looked up from germline, CDR1 is SGHNT and CDR2 is YYREEE (reference sequence). The CDR3 length is 16 residues. The CDR3 DNA sequence: TGTGCCAGCAGCCACAGGGACAGGGGGCAAACAGATACGCAGTATTTT. It encodes CASSHRDRGQTDTQYF.

CDR3 sequence reads: CASSQGGTDYGKLFF. In DNA, the CDR3 is TGTGCCAGCTCACAAGGCGGGACAGACTATGGAAAACTGTTTTTT. The J gene is TRBJ1-4, the V gene TRBV18; 7 bases are shared with TRBD1. J gave up 10 bases and V 4 bases, and 12 bases lay outside the gene matches. Germline V gene data show CDR1 as KGHSH and CDR2 as LQKENI. The CDR3 extends over 15 amino acids. Full variable domain (rest looked up from reference TRBV18 and TRBJ1-4): NAGVMQNPRHLVRRRGQEARLRCSPMKGHSHVYWYRQLPEEGLKFMVYLQKENIIDESGMPKERFSAEFPKEGPSILRIQQVVRGDSAAYFCASSQGGTDYGKLFFGSGTQLSVL.

This clone was detected only a few times. The chain links TRBV6-5 to TRBJ2-1, with 8 bases lining up with TRBD2. V lost 2 bases to trimming and J lost 4 bases; unmatched junction nucleotides: 7. CDR1 is MNHEY, CDR2 SVGAGI, per germline. The CDR3 is made up of 16 amino acids. CDR3 nucleotides: TGTGCCAGCAGTTACGAAGGAATAGCGGGATACAATGAGCAGTTCTTC. The encoded protein is CASSYEGIAGYNEQFF.

V usage is TRBV5-8 and J usage is TRBJ1-2; D is unclear. V dropped 2 bases and J dropped 0 bases, with 11 bases sitting between them. The CDR3 totals 15 residues. The germline V gene has CDR1 SGHTS and CDR2 YDEGEE. The CDR3 sequence is CASSFSGNANYGYTF. The CDR3 bases are TGTGCCAGCAGCTTTTCGGGGAATGCTAACTATGGCTACACCTTC. Together with reference TRBV5-8 and TRBJ1-2, the CDR3 gives the full variable domain: EAGVTQSPTHLIKTRGQQATLRCSPISGHTSVYWYQQALGLGLQFLLWYDEGEERNRGNFPPRFSGRQFPNYSSELNVNALELEDSALYLCASSFSGNANYGYTFGSGTRLTVV.

The genes are TRBV7-2 and TRBJ2-4; possible D gene TRBD1, 5 bases. Germline V gene sequence: CDR1 SGHTA, CDR2 FQGNSA. Trimming pared 4 bases from V and 0 bases from J, leaving 7 bases between. This CDR3 spans 14 amino acids. Here the CDR3 DNA reads TGTGCCAGCAGCTCAGGGCTAGCCAAAAACATTCAGTACTTC. It translates to CASSSGLAKNIQYF.

The V and J genes are TRBV15 and TRBJ1-2; D not certain. Germline V gene lookup returns CDR1 LNHNV and CDR2 YYDKDF (reference sequence). With 0 bases removed from V and 3 bases from J, the gap between germline ends came to 14 bases. This CDR3 is built from 16 residues. The CDR3 DNA reads TGTGCCACCAGCAGAGAGTCCCTGGCTGCAGACTATGGCTACACCTTC. Protein: CATSRESLAADYGYTF.

The J gene is TRBJ1-6, the V gene TRBV5-6; tentative D call: TRBD1 (6 bases). This CDR3 comprises 17 residues. Germline V CDR1 and CDR2: SGHDT, YYEEEE. The ends were cut back, 4 bases at V and 7 bases at J, with 21 bases in the middle. CDR3: CASSRMNYRVLNSPLHF. CDR3 sequence (DNA): TGTGCCAGCAGCCGCATGAACTACAGGGTTTTGAATTCACCCCTCCACTTT.

The chain links TRBV27 to TRBJ2-7; D might be TRBD2 (6 bases). Trimming shortened V by 9 bases and J by 0 bases, and 21 bases separated the two germline ends. This CDR3 region has 16 residues. CDR1 and CDR2 (germline): MNHEY, SMNVEV (reference sequence). The CDR3 DNA reads TGTGCCAGTGCCCCCCAACACGGGGGAAACTCCTACGAGCAGTACTTC. Its protein is CASAPQHGGNSYEQYF.

The chain is built from TRBV19 and TRBJ1-2; 8 bases map to TRBD1. V shed 4 bases, J shed 3 bases, and the junction held 4 bases outside the gene matches. The germline V gene has CDR1 LNHDA and CDR2 SQIVND (reference sequence). The CDR3 length is 14 residues. CDR3 residues: CASSKPDRDYGYTF. CDR3 bases: TGTGCCAGTAGTAAACCGGACAGGGACTATGGCTACACCTTC.

The chain couples TRBV5-4 to TRBJ1-5; D not resolved. This CDR3 is built from 14 residues. V dropped 1 base and J dropped 4 bases, with 9 bases sitting between them. The germline gives CDR1 SGHNT, CDR2 YYREEE (reference sequence). Here the CDR3 DNA reads TGTGCCAGCAGCTTGTTGACTGAGAATCAGCCCCAGCATTTT. Its protein is CASSLLTENQPQHF.

A remark on this clone: In the same sample, other DNA sequences code for this CDR3. The V and J genes are TRBV7-9 and TRBJ2-7, with TRBD1 identical over 10 bases. Germline CDR1 is SEHNR and CDR2 is FQNEAQ (reference sequence). V was clipped by 5 bases and J by 4 bases; unmatched bases: 5. The CDR3 extends over 14 amino acids. The DNA for the CDR3 is TGTGCCAGCAGCCTGACAGGGGGCGCTTACGAGCAGTACTTC. Amino acids: CASSLTGGAYEQYF.

The J gene is TRBJ2-6, the V gene TRBV7-8; D is undetermined. Germline CDR1 and CDR2: SGHVS and FQNEAQ. The CDR3 has 13 residues. Between the trimmed V and J ends, which lost 3 bases and 2 bases, there was a span of 2 bases. The CDR3 DNA follows: TGTGCCAGCAGCTTCGCTGGGGCCAACGTCCTGACTTTC. Its translation is CASSFAGANVLTF.

The V call is TRBV2, the J call TRBJ2-5; D is unclear. V lost 2 bases and J lost 6, with 4 bases in between. Germline V gene lookup returns CDR1 SNHLY and CDR2 FYNNEI. There are 11 residues in the CDR3. The DNA of the CDR3 is TGTGCCAGCAGTGAACCCAAGACCCAGTACTTC. It translates to CASSEPKTQYF.

The gene calls are TRBV28 and TRBJ2-1; TRBD1 matches 11 bases. The germline CDR1 and CDR2 sequences are MDHEN and SYDVKM. This CDR3 spans 15 amino acids. With V trimmed by 8 bases and J by 7 bases, 10 bases remained unmatched. The CDR3 loop is CASSLGGQGGNEQFF. CDR3 coding DNA: TGTGCCAGCTCTTTGGGGGGACAGGGGGGGAATGAGCAGTTCTTC.

This chain connects TRBV6-6 to TRBJ1-1; D uncertain. V shed 0 bases and J shed 1 base, with 9 bases lying between them. Germline V gives CDR1 MNHNY, CDR2 SVGAGI (reference sequence). The CDR3 extends over 15 amino acids. CDR3 residues: CASSYSNRRNTEAFF. Here the CDR3 DNA reads TGTGCCAGCAGTTACTCGAACAGAAGGAACACTGAAGCTTTCTTT.

J is TRBJ1-5 and V is TRBV6-5; tentatively, D is TRBD1 (5 bases). Trimming pared 6 bases from V and 0 bases from J, leaving 12 bases between. The CDR3 spans 15 residues. Germline V CDR1 and CDR2: MNHEY, SVGAGI. The CDR3 DNA follows: TGTGCCAGCAGGAGGACAAGTTATAGCAATCAGCCCCAGCATTTT. Amino acid sequence: CASRRTSYSNQPQHF.

The V call is TRBV2, the J call TRBJ2-5, with D unclear. The end of the DNA fits TRBJ2-7 better, so the J call may be wrong. This CDR3 spans 12 amino acids. CDR1 is SNHLY, CDR2 FYNNEI, per germline. The CDR3 DNA reads TGTGCCAGCCTGAGAGGATTCTACGAGCAGTACTTC. The encoded protein is CASLRGFYEQYF.

CDR3: CSAAGGTGNTIYF. The CDR3 DNA sequence: TGCAGCGCCGCAGGGGGCACTGGAAACACCATATATTTT. This rearrangement joins TRBV29-1 to TRBJ1-3, with 8 positions matching TRBD1. CDR3 length: 13 residues. Trimming removed 7 bases from V and 2 bases from J; junction bases left unmatched: 4. Germline V gives CDR1 SQVTM, CDR2 ANQGSEA.

The rearrangement joins TRBV6-5 to TRBJ2-5, with 8 bases that match TRBD2. The J call is doubtful: the DNA matches TRBJ2-7 better. This CDR3 comprises 15 residues. CDR1 MNHEY and CDR2 SVGAGI come from the germline V gene. The CDR3 nucleotides are TGTGCCAGCAGTCCCGCCCGGGGGGGATCCTACGAGCAGTACTTC. Encoded protein: CASSPARGGSYEQYF.

The genes are TRBV4-3 and TRBJ1-2, with 8 positions matching TRBD1. Losses at the gene ends were 3 bases for V and 6 bases for J; bases not matched to a gene: 6. There are 14 residues in the CDR3. Germline V gene sequence: CDR1 LGHNA, CDR2 YSLEER. The CDR3 nucleotides read TGCGCCAGCAGCCAGGACGCAGGGGGCGATGGCTACACCTTC. Translating it yields CASSQDAGGDGYTF.

The chain carries TRBV19 and TRBJ2-7, with 7 bases matching TRBD1. With V trimmed by 5 bases and J by 1 base, 5 bases remained unmatched. The CDR3 runs 14 residues. CDR1 is LNHDA and CDR2 is SQIVND in the germline V gene (reference sequence). The CDR3 sequence is CASSSQGLSYEQYF. CDR3 coding DNA: TGTGCCAGTAGTTCACAGGGGCTTTCCTACGAGCAGTACTTC.

The chain links TRBV19 to TRBJ1-1, with TRBD1 as a possible D gene (6 bases). The CDR3 consists of 15 residues. From germline, CDR1 is LNHDA and CDR2 SQIVND (reference sequence). Trimming cost V 7 bases and J 1 base, with 16 bases left between them. The CDR3 loop reads CASIAGGLWNTEAFF. The DNA for the CDR3 is TGTGCCAGTATAGCCGGGGGGCTTTGGAACACTGAAGCTTTCTTT.

The rearrangement joins TRBV5-1 to TRBJ2-2, with unresolved D. From germline, CDR1 is SGHRS and CDR2 YFSETQ. Deletions cut 4 bases from V and 7 bases from J, with 5 bases between. The CDR3 has 11 residues. The CDR3 region is CASSTNGELFF. The CDR3 DNA is TGCGCCAGCAGCACTAACGGGGAGCTGTTTTTT.

The chain recombines TRBV4-3 with TRBJ2-7, with TRBD2 matching over 14 bases. The germline CDR1 and CDR2 sequences are LGHNA and YSLEER. The CDR3 is made up of 17 amino acids. V dropped 1 base and J dropped 0; count of bases not matched to a gene: 2. The CDR3 nucleotides are TGCGCCAGCAGCCAAGGGACTAGCGGGGGGCCCTCCTACGAGCAGTACTTC. Its translation: CASSQGTSGGPSYEQYF.

This rearrangement joins TRBV11-2 to TRBJ1-5, with D unclear. V was shortened by 5 bases and J by 5 bases, with 10 bases between the two germline ends. Germline V CDR1 and CDR2: SGHAT, FQNNGV. The CDR3 length is 13 residues. The CDR3 reads CASSVTSYQPQHF. The CDR3 DNA reads as TGTGCCAGCAGCGTAACCAGTTATCAGCCCCAGCATTTT.

This chain links TRBV28 with TRBJ1-2, with 12 nucleotides matching TRBD1. The CDR3 contains 16 residues. The V gene's germline CDR1 is MDHEN and CDR2 SYDVKM. V was pared by 5 bases and J by 7 bases, with 11 bases of the junction left unmatched. This CDR3 is CASSPGTGGSLGGYTF. CDR3 bases: TGTGCCAGCAGTCCCGGGACAGGGGGCTCTCTAGGTGGCTACACCTTC.

This sequence joins TRBV13 and TRBJ1-4, with 11 bases fitting TRBD1. CDR1 PRHDT and CDR2 FYEKMQ come from the germline V gene (reference sequence). There are 17 residues in the CDR3. V dropped 0 bases and J dropped 7; count of bases not matched to a gene: 7. CDR3 sequence reads: CASSLGASGQGVEKLFF. The CDR3 bases are TGTGCCAGCAGCTTAGGGGCCTCGGGACAGGGGGTTGAAAAACTGTTTTTT. Drawing the rest from reference TRBV13 and TRBJ1-4, the complete variable domain is AAGVIQSPRHLIKEKRETATLKCYPIPRHDTVYWYQQGPGQDPQFLISFYEKMQSDKGSIPDRFSAQQFSDYHSELNMSSLELGDSALYFCASSLGASGQGVEKLFFGSGTQLSVL.

The sample holds a few counts of this clone. The chain combines TRBV7-3 with TRBJ2-1; 11 bases line up with TRBD1. Germline V gene sequence: CDR1 SGHTA, CDR2 FQGTGA. CDR3 length: 15 amino acids. V dropped 5 bases and J dropped 6; count of bases not matched to a gene: 6. DNA for the CDR3: TGTGCCAGCAGCAGAACCGGGACAGGGGGCAATGAGCAGTTCTTC. This translates into CASSRTGTGGNEQFF.

The chain is built from TRBV7-2 and TRBJ2-6; D is perhaps TRBD1 (5 bases). This CDR3 is 17 amino acids long. V lost 0 bases, J lost 0 bases, and 9 bases lay in between. Germline V gives CDR1 SGHTA, CDR2 FQGNSA. This CDR3 is CASSLAGPTSGANVLTF. CDR3 in DNA: TGTGCCAGCAGCTTAGCGGGGCCAACCTCTGGGGCCAACGTCCTGACTTTC.

This clone has a handful of counts. This CDR3 is also generated by other DNA sequences in the sample. V usage is TRBV27 and J usage is TRBJ2-3, with 12 bases fitting TRBD2. After removal of 8 bases from V and 5 bases from J, the junction contained 11 bases not matched to a gene. CDR3 length equals 16 residues. CDR1 and CDR2 from the germline V gene are MNHEY and SMNVEV (reference sequence). The CDR3 spells CASALASGGAGDTQYF. In DNA form, the CDR3 reads TGTGCCAGCGCCCTAGCTAGCGGGGGGGCCGGAGATACGCAGTATTTT.

The J gene is TRBJ2-1, the V gene TRBV13, with 12 bases aligning to TRBD2. Germline CDR1 and CDR2: PRHDT and FYEKMQ (reference sequence). The CDR3 contains 18 residues. V was pared by 4 bases and J by 5 bases, with 12 bases of the junction left unmatched. The CDR3 DNA reads as TGTGCCAGCAGCTCCCGACTAGCGGGAGCGGGTTTCGACAATGAGCAGTTCTTC. Translated: CASSSRLAGAGFDNEQFF.